The source of this T cell receptor (beta chain) is a study of early T cells in non-severe SARS-CoV-2 infection. MiXCR, applied by TCRdb to the 5' RACE reads, yields one record per CDR3 protein. The sample lists tens of thousands of distinct CDR3 sequences, 5% seen once, with less than 9.5% in the top ten. In this sample, this clonotype turned up many times. Its antigen remains unidentified. The CDR3 has 17 residues. Trimming cost V 6 bases and J 7 bases; bases outside gene matches: 16. CDR1 is MNHNS and CDR2 is SASEGT in the germline V gene. Study-wide points: Private and CD4 specificities were missed by VDJdb matching, which favored anti-spike CD8 responses.

This clonotype was obtained from an adult who was a healthcare worker with PCR-confirmed SARS-CoV-2 infection or an uninfected control (not recorded which). The gene calls are TRBV6-1 and TRBJ1-5; 9 bases align to TRBD1. Material: whole blood, obtained at baseline. This CDR3 reads CASRALLQGAGAQPQHF. The CDR3 region has the DNA TGTGCCAGCAGAGCCCTTCTACAGGGGGCTGGGGCACAGCCCCAGCATTTT.